These T cell receptor beta chains were read from a single sample in a study of T cells expressing NK-cell markers. TCRdb reprocessed the 5' RACE reads and reports one entry per CDR3 protein, with no DNA. Here the sample table reports over 350,000 distinct CDR3 sequences. Sequencing input: blood T cells: a sorted CD56 or NKG2C T cell subset, CD4+ or CD8+ T cells, or bulk PBMC T cells (not recorded which). The receptors derive from a woman in her forties or fifties in good health. Each CDR3 is given with its conserved first and last residue. Each record gives: V gene, J gene, CDR3 protein.

>TRBV18|TRBJ2-5
CASSEGRRQETQYF
>TRBV11-2|TRBJ1-1
CASSLDGLLRNTEAFF
>TRBV20-1|TRBJ2-7
CSARSRESHEQYF
>TRBV29-1|TRBJ2-2
CSVASTGGTADTGELFF
>TRBV12-3/TRBV12-4|TRBJ2-2
CASSSYGGGSGELFF
>TRBV6-6|TRBJ2-7
CASSSAGQRDSYEQYF
>TRBV19|TRBJ2-5
CASRRQGEETQYF
>TRBV5-1|TRBJ2-1
CASSLSTASNEQFF
>TRBV12-5|TRBJ1-3
CASGLVLRAQYSGNTIYF
>TRBV11-2|TRBJ2-3
CASSSIRGTSGSTDTQYF
>TRBV11-3|TRBJ1-2
CASSLDGTGQGYTF
>TRBV18|TRBJ1-1
CASSPGVNTEAFF
>TRBV5-1|TRBJ2-3
CASSLTGQGRADTQYF
>TRBV4-2|TRBJ1-3
CASSQDAGSSIAPGNTIYF